This T cell receptor beta chain was recorded in a study of cytomegalovirus exposure and HLA in healthy donors. This clone was recorded once. Its specificity is not known. Study findings and constraints: Cytomegalovirus status was reportedly diagnosed by the classifier with high sensitivity and specificity. Later on, an analysis found that several of the most significant clusters appeared to be linked to common viral pathogens, which included parvovirus B19. Later analysis associated a missense DCLRE1C variant with TCR beta V- and J-gene trimming. Later, an analysis showed that TCR beta chains associated with HLA were more clonally expanded than others that were equally common.

The PCR made use of 60 Vbeta and 13 Jbeta primers. Data came from immunoSEQ multiplex PCR; TCRdb stores just in-frame clones and leaves some out. The sample lists approximately 190,000 clones; roughly 80% were seen once. The clonotype comes from a woman in her forties or fifties in good health and CMV-seropositive. The material sequenced was PBMCs.

CDR3 nucleotides: TGTGCCAGCAGCCATCCGGGACACCGTTATGGCTACACCTTC. Amino acid sequence: CASSHPGHRYGYTF. The chain uses TRBV7-3 and TRBJ1-2; a weak D match, TRBD1 (6 bases). The germline V gene has CDR1 SGHTA and CDR2 FQGTGA. The CDR3 covers 14 residues. Deletions cut 5 bases from V and 5 bases from J, with 15 bases between.